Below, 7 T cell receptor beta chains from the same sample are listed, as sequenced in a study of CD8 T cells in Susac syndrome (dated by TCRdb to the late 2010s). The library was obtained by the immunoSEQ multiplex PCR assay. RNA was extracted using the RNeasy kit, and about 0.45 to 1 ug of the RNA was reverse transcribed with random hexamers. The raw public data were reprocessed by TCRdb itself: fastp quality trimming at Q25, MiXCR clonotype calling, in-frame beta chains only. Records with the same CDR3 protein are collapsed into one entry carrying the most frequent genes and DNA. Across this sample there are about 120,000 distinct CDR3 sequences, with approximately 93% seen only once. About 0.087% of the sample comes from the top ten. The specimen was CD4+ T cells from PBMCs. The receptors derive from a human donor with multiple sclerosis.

The CDR3 region is CASSREGQGDGAFF. CDR3 in DNA: TGTGCCAGCAGCCGGGAAGGACAGGGGGATGGAGCTTTCTTT. The genes are TRBV3-1 and TRBJ1-1; 10 nucleotides agree with TRBD1. V shed 4 bases and J 10 bases; nucleotides not matched to a gene: 9. The CDR3 consists of 14 residues. Germline V lookup: CDR1 LGHDT, CDR2 YNNKEL (reference sequence).

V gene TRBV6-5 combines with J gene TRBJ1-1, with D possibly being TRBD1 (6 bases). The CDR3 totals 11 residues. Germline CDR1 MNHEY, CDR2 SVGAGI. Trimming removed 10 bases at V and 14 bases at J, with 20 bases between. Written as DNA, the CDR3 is TGTGCCACACATCGGGGGGGGCAGGGGTTCTTT. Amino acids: CATHRGGQGFF.

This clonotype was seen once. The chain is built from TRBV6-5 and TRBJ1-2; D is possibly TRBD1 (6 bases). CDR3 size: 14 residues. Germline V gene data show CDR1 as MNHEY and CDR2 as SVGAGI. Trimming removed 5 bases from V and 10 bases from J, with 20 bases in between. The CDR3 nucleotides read TGTGCCAGCAGTAGTGGGGGCCGACCCGGGGACTACACCTTC. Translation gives CASSSGGRPGDYTF.

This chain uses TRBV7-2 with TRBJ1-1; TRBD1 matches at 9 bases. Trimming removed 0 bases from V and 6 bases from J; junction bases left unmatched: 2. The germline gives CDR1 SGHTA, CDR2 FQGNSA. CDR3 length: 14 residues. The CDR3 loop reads CASSLAWDRAEAFF. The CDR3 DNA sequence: TGTGCCAGCAGCTTAGCGTGGGACAGGGCTGAAGCTTTCTTT.

CDR3 bases: TGCAGCGTTGAGGTAACAGGTGGCTACACCTTC. This translates into CSVEVTGGYTF. The V gene is TRBV29-1, the J gene TRBJ1-2; a weak D match, TRBD1 (5 bases). This CDR3 has 11 residues. Germline loops: CDR1 SQVTM, CDR2 ANQGSEA. Trimming removed 3 bases at V and 7 bases at J, with 9 bases between.

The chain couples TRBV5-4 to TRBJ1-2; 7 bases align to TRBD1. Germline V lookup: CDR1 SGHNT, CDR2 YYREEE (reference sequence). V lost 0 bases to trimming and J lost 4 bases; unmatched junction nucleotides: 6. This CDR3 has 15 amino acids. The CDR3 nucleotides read TGTGCCAGCAGCTTGGTAGAAGGGGGCCCCTATGGCTACACCTTC. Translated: CASSLVEGGPYGYTF.

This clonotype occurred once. DNA for the CDR3: TGTGCCAGCAGTTTAGATTGGGGCGGCAGGTCGTATTTT. Translating it yields CASSLDWGGRSYF. This chain uses TRBV12-3 or TRBV12-4 with TRBJ2-3; tentatively, D is TRBD1 (5 bases). Trimming shortened V by 1 base and J by 14 bases, and 16 bases separated the two germline ends. The CDR3 is 13 residues long.